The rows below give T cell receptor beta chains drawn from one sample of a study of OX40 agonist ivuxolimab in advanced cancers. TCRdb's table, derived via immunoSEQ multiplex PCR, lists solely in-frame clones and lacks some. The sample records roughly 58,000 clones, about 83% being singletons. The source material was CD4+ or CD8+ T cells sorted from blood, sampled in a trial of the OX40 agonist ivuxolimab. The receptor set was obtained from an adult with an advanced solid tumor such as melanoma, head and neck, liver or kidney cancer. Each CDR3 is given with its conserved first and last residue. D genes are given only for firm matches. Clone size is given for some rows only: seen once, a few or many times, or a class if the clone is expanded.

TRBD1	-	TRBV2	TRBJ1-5	TGTGCCAGCAATGGGGCAGGGGGACAGCCCCAGCATTTT	CASNGAGGQPQHF
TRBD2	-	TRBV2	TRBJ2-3	TGTGCCAGCAGCGTCGGACTAGCGGGAGAACTAGATACGCAGTATTTT	CASSVGLAGELDTQYF
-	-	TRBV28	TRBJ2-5	TGTGCCAGTATGGGGGACCCCAGGGAGACCCAGTACTTC	CASMGDPRETQYF
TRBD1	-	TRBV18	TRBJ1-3	TGTGCCAGCTCACCAAGGACAGGGACCGGAAACACCATATATTTT	CASSPRTGTGNTIYF
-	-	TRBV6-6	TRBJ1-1	TGTGCCAGCAGTTACACCCCGGGGAACACTGAAGCTTTCTTT	CASSYTPGNTEAFF
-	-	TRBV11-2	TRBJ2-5	TGTGCCAGCAGCTTTACAACCCTCGGGGAGACCCAGTACTTC	CASSFTTLGETQYF
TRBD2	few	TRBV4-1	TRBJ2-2	TGCGCCAGCAGCCAACCGGGACTAGCGGGGGCTGTGGGGACCGGGGAGCTGTTTTTT	CASSQPGLAGAVGTGELFF
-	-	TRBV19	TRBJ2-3	TGTGCCAGTAGAACGGGACGGCCTACAGATACGCAGTATTTT	CASRTGRPTDTQYF
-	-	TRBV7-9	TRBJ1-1	TGTGCCAGCAGCACACAGGGAAACACTGAAGCTTTCTTT	CASSTQGNTEAFF
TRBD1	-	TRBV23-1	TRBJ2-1	TGCGCCAGCAGCCAGACAGGGCCTAGCTCCTACAATGAGCAGTTCTTC	CASSQTGPSSYNEQFF
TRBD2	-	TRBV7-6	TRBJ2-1	TGTGCCAGCAGCTCGTTGCCGACTAGCGGGGGGGCCTACAATGAGCAGTTCTTC	CASSSLPTSGGAYNEQFF
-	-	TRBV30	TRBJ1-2	TGTGCCTGGAGTGCCGGATCCGCCCATGGCTACACCTTC	CAWSAGSAHGYTF
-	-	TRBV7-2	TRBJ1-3	TGTGCCAGCAGCTCTGGGCTAGGGAACACCATATATTTT	CASSSGLGNTIYF
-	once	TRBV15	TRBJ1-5	TGTGCCACCAGCAATGGAGCTAATCAGCCCCAGCATTTT	CATSNGANQPQHF
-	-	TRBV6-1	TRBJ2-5	TGTGCCAGCAGTGCGACCGGGACGCCGCAAGAGACCCAGTACTTC	CASSATGTPQETQYF
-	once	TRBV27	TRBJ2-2	TGTGCCAGCAGTTTATTTCGAGGGTTTGAGTTCGGGGAGCTGTTTTTT	CASSLFRGFEFGELFF
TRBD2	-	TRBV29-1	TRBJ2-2	TGCAGCGTTGAACCGGGGGGAACGAACACCGGGGAGCTGTTTTTT	CSVEPGGTNTGELFF